The 26 T cell receptor beta chains reported below all come from one sample, sequenced in a study of regulatory T cells in long-lasting Graves disease. Researchers made TCR beta libraries by using iRepertoire HTBI primers and running Arm-PCR on CDR3 regions. One entry per CDR3 protein results from TCRdb running MiXCR on the multiplex PCR reads. The table has 600,000 to 650,000 distinct CDR3 sequences, 15% to 20% seen once. The sample's time point: newly diagnosed GD, antithyroid drugs for less than 3 months. The TCR library was made from RNA extracted from PBMCs. The data were also submitted as part of a second study, on T cells in Graves' hyperthyroidism and ophthalmopathy.

The material was peripheral blood mononuclear cells (PBMCs), obtained at new diagnosis, from a patient treated with antithyroid drugs. Every receptor here comes from a woman aged 30 to 39 with Graves disease.

This clonotype has a count of ten or more. The CDR3: CASSLIEGSTEAFF. CDR3 coding DNA: TGTGCCAGCAGTCTCATTGAGGGGAGCACTGAAGCTTTCTTT. The chain employs TRBV12-3 or TRBV12-4 and TRBJ1-1; perhaps TRBD1 as D (5 bases). V gave up 5 bases and J gave up 4 bases, with 14 bases separating them. The CDR3 covers 14 residues.

This clonotype was picked up many times. The chain links TRBV28 to TRBJ2-7; D is uncertain. This CDR3 has 13 residues. The V gene lost 7 bases and the J gene lost 4 bases, with 14 bases spanning the gap. The germline V gene encodes CDR1 MDHEN and CDR2 SYDVKM. In nucleotides, the CDR3 is TGTGCCAGCACACCGGGTCGGAGTTACGAGCAGTACTTC. Amino acids: CASTPGRSYEQYF.

This clonotype was seen ten or more times. This rearrangement joins TRBV27 to TRBJ2-1; the match to TRBD2 covers 12 bases. Germline V gene sequence: CDR1 MNHEY, CDR2 SMNVEV (reference sequence). The CDR3 extends over 14 amino acids. J lost 12 bases, V lost 7 bases, and 10 bases had no gene match. CDR3 sequence (DNA): TGTGCCAGCAACCCACTAGCGGGAGGTGGTACGCAGTTCTTC. As protein: CASNPLAGGGTQFF.

The rearrangement uses TRBV18 and TRBJ2-6; D may match TRBD1 or TRBD2 (6 bases each). Germline CDR1 KGHSH, CDR2 LQKENI. Between the trimmed V and J ends, which lost 0 bases and 1 base, there was a span of 10 bases. CDR3 length equals 17 residues. CDR3 sequence reads: CASSPPEGVSGANVLTF. The CDR3 DNA sequence: TGTGCCAGCTCACCACCGGAGGGGGTGTCTGGGGCCAACGTCCTGACTTTC.

This clonotype has at least ten counts. The V and J genes are TRBV12-3 or TRBV12-4 and TRBJ2-5; 14 bases match TRBD2. Unmatched junction bases numbered 7, after V lost 6 bases and J lost 7 bases. The CDR3 runs to 15 residues. CDR3 residues: CASRGLAGEDGTQYF. For the CDR3, the DNA is TGTGCCAGCAGGGGACTAGCGGGAGAGGATGGGACCCAGTACTTC.

Remarks on this clonotype: Germline and junction disagree at one end, which may indicate a read error. The chain uses TRBV6-2 or TRBV6-3 and TRBJ1-1; D remains unclear. The CDR3 is 11 residues long. CDR1 and CDR2 from the germline V gene are MNHEY and SVGEGT. This CDR3 reads CASSYSTRYYF. Written as DNA, the CDR3 is TGTGCCAGCAGTTACTCAACACGCTATTACTTT.

This clonotype was seen many times. The V call is TRBV28, the J call TRBJ1-5, with D hard to call. V lost 6 bases and J 0 bases, leaving 6 bases between the germline ends. Germline V gives CDR1 MDHEN, CDR2 SYDVKM. The CDR3 is 13 amino acids. The DNA of the CDR3 is TGTGCCAGCAGCGAATATAGCAATCAGCCCCAGCATTTT. Its translation: CASSEYSNQPQHF. Drawing the rest from reference TRBV28 and TRBJ1-5, the complete variable domain is DVKVTQSSRYLVKRTGEKVFLECVQDMDHENMFWYRQDPGLGLRLIYFSYDVKMKEKGDIPEGYSVSREKKERFSLILESASTNQTSMYLCASSEYSNQPQHFGDGTRLSIL.

There are a few counts of this clonotype. The chain links TRBV13 to TRBJ1-3, with D hard to call. Germline V gives CDR1 PRHDT, CDR2 FYEKMQ (reference sequence). V was cut by 6 bases and J by 2 bases, with 14 bases left in between. The CDR3 is 15 residues long. The CDR3 DNA sequence: TGTGCCAGCAGGTTTAGGGAGCTTACTGGAAACACCATATATTTT. Protein: CASRFRELTGNTIYF.

The sample holds many counts of this clonotype. J is TRBJ2-1 and V is TRBV15; D remains unclear. Between the trimmed V and J ends, which lost 0 bases and 5 bases, there was a span of 11 bases. The CDR3 runs 15 residues. Germline V CDR1 and CDR2: LNHNV, YYDKDF (reference sequence). The CDR3 bases are TGTGCCACCAGCAGAGACGTGGGCTTTCACAATGAGCAGTTCTTC. This translates into CATSRDVGFHNEQFF.

The rearrangement links TRBV6-1 to TRBJ1-2; D uncertain. CDR1 is MNHNS, CDR2 SASEGT, per germline. The CDR3 totals 14 residues. Trimming shortened V by 6 bases and J by 5 bases, and 16 bases separated the two germline ends. The CDR3 sequence is CASRLLGSQYGYTF. The DNA for the CDR3 is TGTGCCAGCAGGCTACTCGGGTCTCAGTATGGCTACACCTTC.

V gene TRBV7-8 combines with J gene TRBJ1-3; D uncertain. Germline V gene lookup returns CDR1 SGHVS and CDR2 FQNEAQ. CDR3 length: 14 residues. V was pared by 1 base and J by 3 bases, with 7 bases between. The CDR3 nucleotides are TGTGCCAGCAGCTTAGGACTTCTTGGAAACACCATATATTTT. It translates to CASSLGLLGNTIYF.

This sequence joins TRBV30 and TRBJ2-1; 13 bases map to TRBD2. Germline values: CDR1 GTSNPN, CDR2 SVGIG (reference sequence). CDR3 length: 16 residues. J lost 7 bases, V lost 6 bases, and 12 bases had no gene match. The CDR3 here is CACSGEGLAGLNEQFF. CDR3 bases: TGTGCCTGTTCAGGGGAGGGACTAGCGGGATTAAATGAGCAGTTCTTC. Full variable domain (rest looked up from reference TRBV30 and TRBJ2-1): SQTIHQWPATLVQPVGSPLSLECTVEGTSNPNLYWYRQAAGRGLQLLFYSVGIGQISSEVPQNLSASRPQDRQFILSSKKLLLSDSGFYLCACSGEGLAGLNEQFFGPGTRLTVL.

This clonotype was found many times. This chain connects TRBV20-1 to TRBJ1-1; D gene ambiguous. The germline V gene has CDR1 DFQATT and CDR2 SNEGSKA (reference sequence). V lost 1 base to trimming and J lost 3 bases, with 27 bases between them. The CDR3 is 19 amino acids. Here the CDR3 DNA reads TGCAGTGCTAGAGTTCATGATGGTGGTAGAGGGCGTTCTGACACTGAAGCTTTCTTT. This translates into CSARVHDGGRGRSDTEAFF.

This clonotype was recorded a few times. This chain links TRBV29-1 with TRBJ1-4; D possibly corresponds to TRBD1 (6 bases). The CDR3 is made up of 14 amino acids. V gave up 5 bases and J gave up 0 bases, with 10 bases separating them. In germline, CDR1 is SQVTM, CDR2 ANQGSEA. The CDR3 nucleotides are TGCAGCGTTTCAAGACAGGCAACTAATGAAAAACTGTTTTTT. This codes for CSVSRQATNEKLFF.

This clonotype was picked up one time. The CDR3 nucleotides are TGTGCCAGTAGCCCCACAGGGGGCGTAGGAAATGAGCAGTTCTTC. Its translation is CASSPTGGVGNEQFF. This chain joins TRBV19 and TRBJ2-1; 9 positions match TRBD1. Losses at the gene ends were 6 bases for V and 7 bases for J; bases not matched to a gene: 10. This CDR3 has 15 amino acids. Germline V gene sequence: CDR1 LNHDA, CDR2 SQIVND (reference sequence).

This clonotype was observed a handful of times. V gene TRBV7-9 combines with J gene TRBJ2-1; TRBD2 matches at 11 bases. Germline loops: CDR1 SEHNR, CDR2 FQNEAQ (reference sequence). There are 15 residues in the CDR3. V lost 6 bases and J lost 2; bases outside the gene matches: 3. The CDR3 loop is CASSQLAGAYNEQFF. As DNA, the CDR3 is TGTGCCAGCAGTCAACTAGCGGGAGCCTACAATGAGCAGTTCTTC.

Notes on this clonotype: This may come from a read error, since a much larger clone is one base off. V and J are TRBV2 and TRBJ2-3, with D unresolved. CDR3 length: 15 amino acids. Trimming shortened V by 7 bases and J by 0 bases, and 14 bases separated the two germline ends. CDR1 is SNHLY and CDR2 is FYNNEI in the germline V gene. The CDR3 DNA is TGTGCCAGCATCAGAGACGGACGTAGCACAGATACGCAGTATTTT. Translation gives CASIRDGRSTDTQYF.

This clonotype was found a few times. The chain recombines TRBV30 with TRBJ2-1; TRBD2 matches 10 bases. Germline V gives CDR1 GTSNPN, CDR2 SVGIG (reference sequence). After removal of 3 bases from V and 7 bases from J, the junction contained 3 bases not matched to a gene. The CDR3 covers 13 residues. The CDR3 region has the DNA TGTGCCTGGAGGTTAGCGGGAGGAAATGAGCAGTTCTTC. Encoded protein: CAWRLAGGNEQFF.

The rearrangement joins TRBV6-1 to TRBJ1-6; D is perhaps TRBD1 (6 bases). This CDR3 comprises 14 residues. Looked up from germline, CDR1 is MNHNS and CDR2 is SASEGT. V lost 8 bases and J lost 9, with 17 bases in between. DNA for the CDR3: TGTGCCAGCGTAACAGGGCCCAGCGGTTCACCCCTCCACTTT. Encoded protein: CASVTGPSGSPLHF.

The rearrangement uses TRBV5-1 and TRBJ2-3, with a tentative D call TRBD2 (5 bases). V was pared by 0 bases and J by 4 bases, with 15 bases between. This CDR3 contains 16 residues. Germline CDR1 SGHRS, CDR2 YFSETQ. The chain's CDR3 is CASSLGSSSSADTQYF. As DNA, the CDR3 is TGCGCCAGCAGCTTGGGTTCTAGCTCATCCGCAGATACGCAGTATTTT. Supplemented by reference TRBV5-1 and TRBJ2-3, the full variable domain reads KAGVTQTPRYLIKTRGQQVTLSCSPISGHRSVSWYQQTPGQGLQFLFEYFSETQRNKGNFPGRFSGRQFSNSRSEMNVSTLELGDSALYLCASSLGSSSSADTQYFGPGTRLTVL.

This clonotype was observed a handful of times. This chain links TRBV7-9 with TRBJ2-3; D ambiguous. CDR3 length equals 15 residues. CDR1 SEHNR and CDR2 FQNEAQ come from the germline V gene (reference sequence). With 5 bases removed from V and 2 bases from J, the gap between germline ends came to 14 bases. This CDR3 reads CASSPASRTTDTQYF. CDR3 nucleotide sequence: TGTGCCAGCAGCCCAGCCAGTCGAACCACAGATACGCAGTATTTT. Variable domain in full (rest from reference TRBV7-9 and TRBJ2-3): DTGVSQNPRHKITKRGQNVTFRCDPISEHNRLYWYRQTLGQGPEFLTYFQNEAQLEKSRLLSDRFSAERPKGSFSTLEIQRTEQGDSAMYLCASSPASRTTDTQYFGPGTRLTVL.

There are many counts of this clonotype. The chain is built from TRBV28 and TRBJ2-3; D gene uncertain. The germline gives CDR1 MDHEN, CDR2 SYDVKM. The CDR3 is made up of 13 amino acids. The ends were cut back, 5 bases at V and 3 bases at J, with 9 bases in the middle. CDR3 in amino acids: CASSGVATDTQYF. CDR3 DNA sequence: TGTGCCAGCAGTGGGGTAGCTACAGATACGCAGTATTTT.

The chain employs TRBV5-1 and TRBJ2-4; 9 positions agree with TRBD2. CDR1 is SGHRS, CDR2 YFSETQ, per germline. V gave up 0 bases and J gave up 13 bases; unmatched junction bases: 2. The CDR3 length is 12 residues. The CDR3 loop reads CASSLVAGEQYF. For the CDR3, the DNA is TGCGCCAGCAGCTTGGTAGCGGGGGAACAGTACTTC.

This clonotype was seen repeatedly, ten times or more. The V and J genes are TRBV24-1 and TRBJ1-2; 12 bases agree with TRBD1. Germline-derived CDR1 and CDR2 are KGHDR and SFDVKD. The CDR3 totals 15 residues. V shed 4 bases and J 8 bases; nucleotides not matched to a gene: 7. CDR3 bases: TGTGCCACCAGTGACTCCGGGACAGGGGGCAGAGGCTACACCTTC. Protein sequence: CATSDSGTGGRGYTF.

This clonotype was seen at least ten times. The rearrangement joins TRBV2 to TRBJ1-3, with D possibly being TRBD1 (5 bases). CDR1 SNHLY and CDR2 FYNNEI come from the germline V gene. V lost 4 bases and J lost 1, with 8 bases in between. CDR3 length equals 14 residues. CDR3 amino acids: CASSVRVSGNTIYF. The CDR3 DNA reads as TGTGCCAGCAGTGTCAGGGTGTCTGGAAACACCATATATTTT.

This clonotype was counted many times. This chain links TRBV12-3 or TRBV12-4 with TRBJ1-5; D gene unclear. This CDR3 region has 13 residues. The ends were cut back, 6 bases at V and 5 bases at J, with 11 bases in the middle. The CDR3 coding sequence is TGTGCCAGCAGCCTTGGAATCGATCAGCCCCAGCATTTT. It specifies CASSLGIDQPQHF.